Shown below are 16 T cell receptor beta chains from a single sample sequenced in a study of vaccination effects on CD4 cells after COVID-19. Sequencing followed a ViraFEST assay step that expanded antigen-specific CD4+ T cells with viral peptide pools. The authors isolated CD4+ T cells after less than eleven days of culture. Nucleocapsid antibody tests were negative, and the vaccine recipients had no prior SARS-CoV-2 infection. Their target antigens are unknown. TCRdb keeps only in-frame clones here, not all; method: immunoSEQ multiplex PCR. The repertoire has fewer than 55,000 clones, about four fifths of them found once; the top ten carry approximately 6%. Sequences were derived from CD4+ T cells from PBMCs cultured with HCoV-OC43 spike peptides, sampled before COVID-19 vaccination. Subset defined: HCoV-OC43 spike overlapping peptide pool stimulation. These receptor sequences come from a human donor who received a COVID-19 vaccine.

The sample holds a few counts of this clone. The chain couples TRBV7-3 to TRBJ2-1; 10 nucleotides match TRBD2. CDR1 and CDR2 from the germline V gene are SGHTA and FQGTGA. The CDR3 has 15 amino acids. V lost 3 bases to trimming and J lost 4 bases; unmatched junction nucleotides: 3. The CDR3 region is CASSFVSGGYNEQFF. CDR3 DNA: TGTGCCAGCAGCTTCGTTAGCGGGGGGTACAATGAGCAGTTCTTC.

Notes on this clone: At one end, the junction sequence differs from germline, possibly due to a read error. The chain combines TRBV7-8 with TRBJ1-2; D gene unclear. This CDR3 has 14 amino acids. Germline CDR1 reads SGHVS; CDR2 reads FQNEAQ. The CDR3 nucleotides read TGTGCCAGCAGCCTAGCCGAGGGCCTCTATGGCTACACCTTC. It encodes CASSLAEGLYGYTF. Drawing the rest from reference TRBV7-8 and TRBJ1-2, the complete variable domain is GAGVSQSPRYKVAKRGQDVALRCDPISGHVSLFWYQQALGQGPEFLTYFQNEAQLDKSGLPSDRFFAERPEGSVSTLKIQRTQQEDSAVYLCASSLAEGLYGYTFGSGTRLTVV.

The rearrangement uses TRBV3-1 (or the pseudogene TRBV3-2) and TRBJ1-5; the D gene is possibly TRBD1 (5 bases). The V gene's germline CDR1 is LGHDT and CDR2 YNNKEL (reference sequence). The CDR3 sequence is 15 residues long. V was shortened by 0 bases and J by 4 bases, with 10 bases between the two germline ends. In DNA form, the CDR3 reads TGTGCCAGCAGCCAAGACTCGGGGGGTAATCAGCCCCAGCATTTT. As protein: CASSQDSGGNQPQHF.

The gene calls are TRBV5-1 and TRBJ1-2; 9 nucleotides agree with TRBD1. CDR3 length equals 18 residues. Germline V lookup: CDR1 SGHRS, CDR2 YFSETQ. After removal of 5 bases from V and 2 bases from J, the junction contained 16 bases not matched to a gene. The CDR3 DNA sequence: TGCGCCAGCAGTCACCAAGCAATAACGACAGGGGGGAACTATGGCTACACCTTC. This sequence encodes CASSHQAITTGGNYGYTF. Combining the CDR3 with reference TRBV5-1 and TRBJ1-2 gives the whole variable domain KAGVTQTPRYLIKTRGQQVTLSCSPISGHRSVSWYQQTPGQGLQFLFEYFSETQRNKGNFPGRFSGRQFSNSRSEMNVSTLELGDSALYLCASSHQAITTGGNYGYTFGSGTRLTVV.

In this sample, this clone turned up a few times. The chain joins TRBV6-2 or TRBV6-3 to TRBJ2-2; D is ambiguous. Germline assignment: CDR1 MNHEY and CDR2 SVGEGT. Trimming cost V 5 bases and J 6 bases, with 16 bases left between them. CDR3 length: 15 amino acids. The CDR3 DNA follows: TGTGCCAGCAGTCTACCTCCCCGTGGGGCCGGGGAGCTGTTTTTT. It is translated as CASSLPPRGAGELFF.

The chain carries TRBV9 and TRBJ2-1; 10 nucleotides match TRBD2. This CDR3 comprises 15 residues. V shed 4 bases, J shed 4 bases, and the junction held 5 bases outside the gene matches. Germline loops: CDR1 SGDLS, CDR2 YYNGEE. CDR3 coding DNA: TGTGCCAGCAGCCCAAGCGGGGGGGTTTACAATGAGCAGTTCTTC. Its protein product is CASSPSGGVYNEQFF.

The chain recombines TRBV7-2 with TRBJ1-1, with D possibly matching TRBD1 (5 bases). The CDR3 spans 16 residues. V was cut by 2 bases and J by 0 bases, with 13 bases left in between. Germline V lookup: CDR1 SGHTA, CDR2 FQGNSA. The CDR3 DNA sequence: TGTGCCAGCAGCTTAACTACAGGCCTCATGAACACTGAAGCTTTCTTT. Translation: CASSLTTGLMNTEAFF.

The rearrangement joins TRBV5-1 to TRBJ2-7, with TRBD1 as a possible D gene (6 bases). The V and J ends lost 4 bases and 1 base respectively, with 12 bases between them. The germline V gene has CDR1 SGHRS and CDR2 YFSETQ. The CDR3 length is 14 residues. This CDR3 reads CASSAGTSSYEQYV. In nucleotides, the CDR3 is TGCGCCAGCAGCGCCGGGACATCGTCCTACGAGCAGTACGTC.

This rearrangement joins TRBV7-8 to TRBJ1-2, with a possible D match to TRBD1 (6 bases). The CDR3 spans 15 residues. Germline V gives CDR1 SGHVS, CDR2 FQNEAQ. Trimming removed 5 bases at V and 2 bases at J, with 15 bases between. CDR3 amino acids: CASSALRTENYGYTF. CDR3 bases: TGTGCCAGCAGCGCCCTTCGGACAGAAAACTATGGCTACACCTTC.

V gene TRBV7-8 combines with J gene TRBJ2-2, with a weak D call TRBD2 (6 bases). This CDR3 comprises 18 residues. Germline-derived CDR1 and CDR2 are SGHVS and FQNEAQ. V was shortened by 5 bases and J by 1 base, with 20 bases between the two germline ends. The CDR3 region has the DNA TGTGCCAGCAGCCACAGTAGATTTCTGCGGGGGAACACCGGGGAGCTGTTTTTT. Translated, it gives CASSHSRFLRGNTGELFF.

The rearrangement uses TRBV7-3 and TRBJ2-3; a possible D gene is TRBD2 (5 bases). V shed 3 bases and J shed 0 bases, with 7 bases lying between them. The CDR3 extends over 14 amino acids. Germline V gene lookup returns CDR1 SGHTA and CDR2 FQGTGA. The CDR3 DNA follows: TGTGCCAGCAGCTTCGGGAAAAGCACAGATACGCAGTATTTT. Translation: CASSFGKSTDTQYF.

The CDR3 nucleotides read TGTGCCAGCAGTGAACTCGGGCGGGGGGGCTACGAGCAGTACGTC. Translating it yields CASSELGRGGYEQYV. The rearrangement links TRBV6-1 to TRBJ2-7; the match to TRBD2 covers 9 bases. The CDR3 has 15 amino acids. Germline V CDR1 and CDR2: MNHNS, SASEGT. V lost 2 bases to trimming and J lost 3 bases; unmatched junction nucleotides: 5.

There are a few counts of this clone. In DNA form, the CDR3 reads TGTGCCAGCAGCAGACGGGCGGGCGACTATGGCTACACCTTC. This gives the protein CASSRRAGDYGYTF. The genes are TRBV7-9 and TRBJ1-2; the D is unclear. CDR1 is SEHNR, CDR2 FQNEAQ, per germline (reference sequence). Trimming removed 5 bases from V and 3 bases from J, with 13 bases in between. The CDR3 is made up of 14 amino acids.

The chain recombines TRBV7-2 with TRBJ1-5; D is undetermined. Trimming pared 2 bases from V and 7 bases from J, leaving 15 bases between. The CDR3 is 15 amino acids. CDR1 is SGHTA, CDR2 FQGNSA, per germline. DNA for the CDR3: TGTGCCAGCAGCTTAACGGACGGACTGGCCCAGCCCCAGCATTTT. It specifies CASSLTDGLAQPQHF.

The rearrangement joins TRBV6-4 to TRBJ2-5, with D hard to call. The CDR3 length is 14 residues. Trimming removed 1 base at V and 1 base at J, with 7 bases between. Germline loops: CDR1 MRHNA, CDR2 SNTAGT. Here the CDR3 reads CASSDFEAQETQYF. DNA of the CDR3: TGTGCCAGCAGTGACTTTGAGGCCCAAGAGACCCAGTACTTC.

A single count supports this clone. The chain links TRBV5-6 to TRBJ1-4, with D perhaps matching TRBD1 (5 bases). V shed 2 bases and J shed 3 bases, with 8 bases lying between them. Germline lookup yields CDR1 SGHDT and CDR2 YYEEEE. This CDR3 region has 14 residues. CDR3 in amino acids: CASSFRDPNEKLFF. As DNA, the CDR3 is TGTGCCAGCAGCTTTCGGGACCCTAATGAAAAACTGTTTTTT.